This record covers a single T cell receptor beta chain. Original analysis: Scientists estimated how many nucleated cells there were by amplifying reference gene primers. Profiled with immunoSEQ multiplex PCR; TCRdb holds only in-frame clones, not every one. From that table come the V and J calls and clone size; the DNA was used to work out D and trimming. The sample consists of about 400,000 clones, roughly 90% of them appearing once. These data are taken from a study of blood T cell repertoires in COVID-19. At the level of the study: Whether acute or convalescent, the COVID-19 samples came from the United States, Italy and Spain.

The germline CDR1 and CDR2 sequences are SGHDN and FVKESK. The CDR3 sequence is 13 residues long. The ends were cut back, 4 bases at V and 7 bases at J, with 10 bases in the middle. Enrolled through a virtual design, the participants were between roughly 18 and 100 years of age and came from about two dozen US areas. The TCR comes from a woman aged 25 to 39 who had recovered from COVID-19. Sequencing was carried out using PBMCs or T cells enriched from blood (not recorded which). This chain links TRBV14 with TRBJ2-2, with D maybe TRBD1 (6 bases). This CDR3 is CASSPRGFGELFF. CDR3 sequence (DNA): TGTGCCAGCAGCCCGAGGGGGTTCGGGGAGCTGTTTTTT.